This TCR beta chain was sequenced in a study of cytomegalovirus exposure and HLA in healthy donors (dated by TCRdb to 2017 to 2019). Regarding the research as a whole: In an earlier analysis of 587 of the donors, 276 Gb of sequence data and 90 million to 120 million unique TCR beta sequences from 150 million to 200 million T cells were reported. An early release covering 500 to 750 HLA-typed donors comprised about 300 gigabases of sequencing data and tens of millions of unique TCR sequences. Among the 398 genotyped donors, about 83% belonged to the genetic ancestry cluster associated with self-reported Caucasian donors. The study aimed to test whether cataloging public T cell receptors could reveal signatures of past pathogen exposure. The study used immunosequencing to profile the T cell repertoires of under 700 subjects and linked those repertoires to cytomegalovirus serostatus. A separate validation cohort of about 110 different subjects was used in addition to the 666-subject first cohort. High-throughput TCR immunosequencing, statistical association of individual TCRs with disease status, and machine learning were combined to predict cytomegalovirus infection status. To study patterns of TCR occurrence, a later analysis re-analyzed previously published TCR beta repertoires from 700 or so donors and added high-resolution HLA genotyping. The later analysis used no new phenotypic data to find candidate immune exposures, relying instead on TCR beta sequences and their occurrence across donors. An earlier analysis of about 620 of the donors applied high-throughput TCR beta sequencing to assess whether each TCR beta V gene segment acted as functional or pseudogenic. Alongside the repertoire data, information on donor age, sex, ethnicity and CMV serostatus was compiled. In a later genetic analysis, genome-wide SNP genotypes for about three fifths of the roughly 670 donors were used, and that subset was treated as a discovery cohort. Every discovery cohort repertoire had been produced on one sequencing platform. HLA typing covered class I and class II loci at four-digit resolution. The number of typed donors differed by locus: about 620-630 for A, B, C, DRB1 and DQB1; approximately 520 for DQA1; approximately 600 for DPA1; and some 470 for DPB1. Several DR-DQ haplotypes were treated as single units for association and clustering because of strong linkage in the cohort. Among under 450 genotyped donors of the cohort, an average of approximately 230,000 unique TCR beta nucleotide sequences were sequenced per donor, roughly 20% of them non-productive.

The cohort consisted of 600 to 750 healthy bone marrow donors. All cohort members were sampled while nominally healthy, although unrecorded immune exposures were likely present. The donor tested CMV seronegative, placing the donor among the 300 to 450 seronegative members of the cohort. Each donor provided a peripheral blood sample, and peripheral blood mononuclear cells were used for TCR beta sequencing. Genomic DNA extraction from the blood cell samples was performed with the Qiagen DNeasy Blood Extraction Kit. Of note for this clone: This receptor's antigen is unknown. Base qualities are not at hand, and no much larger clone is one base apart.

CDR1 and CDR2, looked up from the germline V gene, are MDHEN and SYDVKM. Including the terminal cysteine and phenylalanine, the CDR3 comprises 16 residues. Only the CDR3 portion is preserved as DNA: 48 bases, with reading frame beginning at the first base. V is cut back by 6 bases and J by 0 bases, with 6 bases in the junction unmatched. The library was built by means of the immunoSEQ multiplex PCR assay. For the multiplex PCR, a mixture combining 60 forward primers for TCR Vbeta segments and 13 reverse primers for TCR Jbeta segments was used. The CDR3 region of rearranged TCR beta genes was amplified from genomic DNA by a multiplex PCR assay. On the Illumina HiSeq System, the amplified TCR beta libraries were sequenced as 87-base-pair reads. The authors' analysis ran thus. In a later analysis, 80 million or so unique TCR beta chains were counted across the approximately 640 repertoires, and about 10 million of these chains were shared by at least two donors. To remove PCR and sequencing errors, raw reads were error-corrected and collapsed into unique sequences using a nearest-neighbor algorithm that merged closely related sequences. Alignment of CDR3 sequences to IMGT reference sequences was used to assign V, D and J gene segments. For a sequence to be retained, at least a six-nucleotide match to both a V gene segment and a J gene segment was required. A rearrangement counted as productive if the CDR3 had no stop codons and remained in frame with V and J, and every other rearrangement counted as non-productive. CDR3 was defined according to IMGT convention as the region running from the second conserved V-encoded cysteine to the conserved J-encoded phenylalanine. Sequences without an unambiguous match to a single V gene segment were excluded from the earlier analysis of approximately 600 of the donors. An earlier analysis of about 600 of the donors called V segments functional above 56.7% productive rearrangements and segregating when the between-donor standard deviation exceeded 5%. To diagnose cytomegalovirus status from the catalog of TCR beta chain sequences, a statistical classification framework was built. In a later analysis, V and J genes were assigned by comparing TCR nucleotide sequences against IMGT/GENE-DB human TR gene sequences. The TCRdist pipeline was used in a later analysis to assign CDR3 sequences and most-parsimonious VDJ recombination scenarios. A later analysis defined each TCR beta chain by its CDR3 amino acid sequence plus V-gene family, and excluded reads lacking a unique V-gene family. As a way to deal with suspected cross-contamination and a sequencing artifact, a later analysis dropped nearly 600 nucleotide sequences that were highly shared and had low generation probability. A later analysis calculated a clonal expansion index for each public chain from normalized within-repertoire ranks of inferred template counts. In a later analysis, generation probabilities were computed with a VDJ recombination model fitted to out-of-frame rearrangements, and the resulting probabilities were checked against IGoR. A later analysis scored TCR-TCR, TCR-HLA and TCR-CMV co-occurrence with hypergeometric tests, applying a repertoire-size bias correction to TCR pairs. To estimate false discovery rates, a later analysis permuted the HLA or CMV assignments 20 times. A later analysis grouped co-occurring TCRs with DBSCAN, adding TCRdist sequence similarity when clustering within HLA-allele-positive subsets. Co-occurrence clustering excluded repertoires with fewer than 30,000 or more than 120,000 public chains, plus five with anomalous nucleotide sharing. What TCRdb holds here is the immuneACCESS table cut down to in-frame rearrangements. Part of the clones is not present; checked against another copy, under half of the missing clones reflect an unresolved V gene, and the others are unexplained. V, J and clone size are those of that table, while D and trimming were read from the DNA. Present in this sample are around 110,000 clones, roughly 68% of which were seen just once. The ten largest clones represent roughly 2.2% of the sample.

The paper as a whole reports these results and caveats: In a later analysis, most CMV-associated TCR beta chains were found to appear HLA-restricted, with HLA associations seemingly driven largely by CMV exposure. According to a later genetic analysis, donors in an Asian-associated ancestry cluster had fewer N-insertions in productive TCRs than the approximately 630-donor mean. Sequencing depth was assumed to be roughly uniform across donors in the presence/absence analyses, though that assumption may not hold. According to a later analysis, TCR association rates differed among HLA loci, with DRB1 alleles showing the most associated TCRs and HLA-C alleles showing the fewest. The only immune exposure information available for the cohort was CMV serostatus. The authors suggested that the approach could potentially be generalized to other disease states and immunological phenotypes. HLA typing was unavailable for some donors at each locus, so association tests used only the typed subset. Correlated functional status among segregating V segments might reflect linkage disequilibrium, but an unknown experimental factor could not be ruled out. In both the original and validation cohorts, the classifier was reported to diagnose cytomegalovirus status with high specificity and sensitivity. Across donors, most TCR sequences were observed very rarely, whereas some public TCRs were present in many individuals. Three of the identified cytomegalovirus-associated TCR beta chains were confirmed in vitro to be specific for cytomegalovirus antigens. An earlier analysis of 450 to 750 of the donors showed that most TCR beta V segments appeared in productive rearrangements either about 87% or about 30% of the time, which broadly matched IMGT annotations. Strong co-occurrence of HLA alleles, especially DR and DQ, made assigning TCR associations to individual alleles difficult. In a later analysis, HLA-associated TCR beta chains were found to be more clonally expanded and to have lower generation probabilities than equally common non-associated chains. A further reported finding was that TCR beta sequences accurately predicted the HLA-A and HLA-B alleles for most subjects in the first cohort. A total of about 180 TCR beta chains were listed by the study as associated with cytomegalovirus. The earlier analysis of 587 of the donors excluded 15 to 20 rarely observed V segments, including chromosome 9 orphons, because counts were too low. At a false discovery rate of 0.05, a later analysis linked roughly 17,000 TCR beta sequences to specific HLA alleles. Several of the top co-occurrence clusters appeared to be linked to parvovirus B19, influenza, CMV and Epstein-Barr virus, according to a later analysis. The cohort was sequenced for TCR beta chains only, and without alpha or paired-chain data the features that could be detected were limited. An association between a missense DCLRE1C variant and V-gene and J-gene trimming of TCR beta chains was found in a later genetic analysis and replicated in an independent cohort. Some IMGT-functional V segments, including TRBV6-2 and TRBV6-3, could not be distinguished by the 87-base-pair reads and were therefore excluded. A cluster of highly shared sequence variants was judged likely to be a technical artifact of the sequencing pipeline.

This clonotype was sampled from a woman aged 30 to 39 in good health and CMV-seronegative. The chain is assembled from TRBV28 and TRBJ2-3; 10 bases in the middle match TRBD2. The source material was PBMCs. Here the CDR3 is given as CASSQGLAESTDTQYF. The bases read TGTGCCAGCAGCCAAGGACTAGCGGAGAGCACAGATACGCAGTATTTT.